Shown below are 28 T cell receptor beta chains from a single sample sequenced in a study of brain T cells in children with intractable seizures. Some clones are missing from TCRdb's copy, which holds only in-frame ones; the method was immunoSEQ multiplex PCR. The data show over 7,000 clones, over 65% seen once. Only cases whose brain tissue showed the highest T cell transcript signatures were sequenced. The sample consisted of resected brain tissue, taken at surgery. These receptor sequences come from a girl aged 2-10 years with tuberous sclerosis and intractable seizures.

The V call is TRBV7-2, the J call TRBJ1-4; maybe TRBD1 (5 bases). Per germline, CDR1 SGHTA and CDR2 FQGNSA. The V end was cut by 6 bases, the J end by 6 bases, with 17 bases between. The CDR3 runs 15 residues. CDR3 sequence (DNA): TGTGCCAGCAGTCACGGGGGGGGACCTTATGAAAAACTGTTTTTT. Its protein is CASSHGGGPYEKLFF.

V is TRBV30 and J is TRBJ2-7; D is unclear. The V gene's germline CDR1 is GTSNPN and CDR2 SVGIG (reference sequence). This CDR3 contains 13 residues. With 1 base removed from V and 2 bases from J, the gap between germline ends came to 9 bases. This CDR3 is CAWSGPMPYEQYF. The CDR3, as DNA: TGTGCCTGGAGTGGTCCGATGCCCTACGAGCAGTACTTC.

This chain uses TRBV28 with TRBJ2-1; maybe TRBD2 (7 bases). V dropped 7 bases and J dropped 8 bases, with 15 bases sitting between them. CDR1 is MDHEN and CDR2 is SYDVKM in the germline V gene. The CDR3 length is 13 residues. The CDR3 DNA is TGTGCCAGCACGCTAGGGGGGGTTTATGAGCAGTTCTTC. Encoded protein: CASTLGGVYEQFF.

The chain is built from TRBV19 and TRBJ2-4, with 9 bases identical to TRBD2. The V and J ends lost 0 bases and 11 bases, in that order; junction bases with no gene match: 11. Germline CDR1 and CDR2: LNHDA and SQIVND (reference sequence). This CDR3 is built from 16 residues. The CDR3 DNA sequence: TGTGCCAGTAGTATAGACTCTAGCGGGGCCAATGGGGTTCAGTACTTC. It translates to CASSIDSSGANGVQYF.

The chain is built from TRBV18 and TRBJ1-5, with 7 positions matching TRBD1. The CDR3 contains 13 residues. CDR1 and CDR2 from the germline V gene are KGHSH and LQKENI. V lost 4 bases, J lost 8 bases, and 5 bases stayed unmatched. The CDR3 protein is CASSHLTGEPQHF. CDR3 DNA: TGTGCCAGCTCACACCTTACAGGGGAGCCCCAGCATTTT.

The rearrangement joins TRBV5-4 to TRBJ1-2, with D tentatively TRBD1 (6 bases). V dropped 1 base and J dropped 6 bases, with 13 bases sitting between them. CDR3 length: 14 amino acids. Germline lookup yields CDR1 SGHNT and CDR2 YYREEE (reference sequence). This chain's CDR3 is CASSLRGANNGYTF. CDR3 DNA: TGTGCCAGCAGCTTGAGGGGGGCCAATAATGGCTACACCTTC.

J is TRBJ1-5 and V is TRBV7-2; TRBD1 matches 8 bases. This CDR3 has 14 residues. In germline, CDR1 is SGHTA, CDR2 FQGNSA. V shed 5 bases, J shed 4 bases, and the junction held 4 bases outside the gene matches. The CDR3 loop reads CASSERTGNQPQHF. The CDR3 DNA sequence: TGTGCCAGCAGCGAAAGGACAGGGAATCAGCCCCAGCATTTT.

The V gene is TRBV18, the J gene TRBJ2-5; a possible D gene is TRBD1 (6 bases). Germline-derived CDR1 and CDR2 are KGHSH and LQKENI. V lost 3 bases, J lost 5 bases, and 25 bases lay in between. The CDR3 is 18 amino acids. CDR3 amino acids: CASSPRNQGRSESETQYF. CDR3 nucleotides: TGTGCCAGCTCACCGCGTAATCAGGGGCGGTCGGAAAGTGAGACCCAGTACTTC.

This chain joins TRBV10-3 and TRBJ2-5; 7 bases agree with TRBD2. V trimming: 5 bases; J trimming: 0 bases; junction bases outside the gene matches: 12. Germline CDR1 reads ENHRY; CDR2 reads SYGVKD. This CDR3 comprises 17 residues. The DNA for the CDR3 is TGTGCCATCAGTCCAGGGCTTGTGGGGGGGGACCAAGAGACCCAGTACTTC. It is translated as CAISPGLVGGDQETQYF.

V is TRBV4-2 and J is TRBJ2-3, with 15 bases matching TRBD2. The CDR3 extends over 17 amino acids. J lost 10 bases, V lost 3 bases, and 11 bases had no gene match. In germline, CDR1 is LGHNA, CDR2 YNFKEQ. The CDR3 loop is CASSQNVRTSGGEAQYF. Written as DNA, the CDR3 is TGTGCCAGCAGCCAGAATGTACGGACTAGCGGGGGGGAGGCGCAGTATTTT.

This chain connects TRBV9 to TRBJ2-3; TRBD2 matches at 9 bases. The CDR3 covers 16 residues. The germline gives CDR1 SGDLS, CDR2 YYNGEE. V gave up 4 bases and J gave up 0 bases; unmatched junction bases: 6. The CDR3 protein is CASSPRLAVSTDTQYF. CDR3 DNA sequence: TGTGCCAGCAGCCCGCGACTAGCGGTGAGCACAGATACGCAGTATTTT. The full variable domain, with the rest looked up from reference TRBV9 and TRBJ2-3, is DSGVTQTPKHLITATGQRVTLRCSPRSGDLSVYWYQQSLDQGLQFLIQYYNGEERAKGNILERFSAQQFPDLHSELNLSSLELGDSALYFCASSPRLAVSTDTQYFGPGTRLTVL.

The chain joins TRBV9 to TRBJ2-3, with 11 positions matching TRBD2. The CDR3 is 14 residues long. Trimming cost V 0 bases and J 9 bases; bases outside gene matches: 3. Germline CDR1 is SGDLS and CDR2 is YYNGEE. CDR3 region: CASSVGTSGGTQYF. As DNA, the CDR3 is TGTGCCAGCAGCGTAGGAACTAGCGGGGGAACGCAGTATTTT. The variable domain in full, with the rest retrieved from reference TRBV9 and TRBJ2-3, is DSGVTQTPKHLITATGQRVTLRCSPRSGDLSVYWYQQSLDQGLQFLIQYYNGEERAKGNILERFSAQQFPDLHSELNLSSLELGDSALYFCASSVGTSGGTQYFGPGTRLTVL.

The chain carries TRBV4-1 and TRBJ2-1, with TRBD2 matching 9 bases. Trimming took 1 base from V and 4 from J; bases not matched to a gene: 5. The CDR3 consists of 16 residues. CDR1 and CDR2 from the germline V gene are MGHRA and YSYEKL. CDR3 nucleotides: TGCGCCAGCAGCCAAGTTCAGGGACTAGCTTACAATGAGCAGTTCTTC. Protein: CASSQVQGLAYNEQFF.

CDR3 loop: CATSDPGRNSGANVLTF. As DNA, the CDR3 is TGTGCCACCAGTGACCCGGGACGGAACTCTGGGGCCAACGTCCTGACTTTC. This chain connects TRBV24-1 to TRBJ2-6; either TRBD1 or TRBD2 may supply D (5 bases each). The CDR3 sequence is 17 residues long. From germline, CDR1 is KGHDR and CDR2 SFDVKD. Trimming stripped 4 bases from V and 0 bases from J, with 12 bases between.

CDR3 sequence reads: CASSDEGYEQFF. CDR3 DNA: TGCGCCAGCAGTGATGAAGGGTATGAGCAGTTCTTC. The chain is built from TRBV10-2 and TRBJ2-1, with D hard to call. Trimming took off 3 bases at V and 8 bases at J, with 8 bases between the two ends. Per germline, CDR1 WSHSY and CDR2 SAAADI. The CDR3 totals 12 residues.

CDR3 sequence reads: CAISESTGAFDQPQHF. In DNA form, the CDR3 reads TGTGCCATCAGTGAGTCGACGGGAGCCTTCGATCAGCCCCAGCATTTT. The V call is TRBV10-3, the J call TRBJ1-5; no reliable D call. Deletions cut 0 bases from V and 5 bases from J, with 14 bases between. Germline V gene sequence: CDR1 ENHRY, CDR2 SYGVKD. This CDR3 contains 16 residues.

This clone was seen more than once but under ten times. The V and J genes are TRBV6-5 and TRBJ1-5; 7 nucleotides match TRBD1. Trimming removed 6 bases from V and 7 bases from J; junction bases left unmatched: 12. The CDR3 is 15 amino acids. Germline V gene sequence: CDR1 MNHEY, CDR2 SVGAGI. CDR3: CASSPSEGAGQPQHF. Here the CDR3 DNA reads TGTGCCAGCAGCCCAAGTGAGGGGGCAGGGCAGCCCCAGCATTTT.

In regard to this clone: A read error may produce the germline difference seen at one junction end. The sample carries other DNA sequences with the same CDR3. The chain links TRBV4-1 to TRBJ1-2; tentatively, D is TRBD1 (5 bases). The V gene's germline CDR1 is MGHRA and CDR2 YSYEKL. The CDR3 spans 16 residues. Here the CDR3 reads CASSQDPGPGMDGYTF. The CDR3 DNA is TGCGCCAGCAGCCAAGATCCGGGGCCAGGGATGGATGGCTACACTTTC.

The V gene is TRBV2, the J gene TRBJ2-3, with TRBD1 matching over 10 bases. This CDR3 is 14 amino acids long. CDR1 and CDR2 (germline): SNHLY, FYNNEI. After removal of 5 bases from V and 3 bases from J, the junction contained 2 bases not matched to a gene. CDR3 amino acids: CASSLDRGTDTQYF. The CDR3 DNA reads as TGTGCCAGCAGTTTGGACAGGGGGACAGATACGCAGTATTTT.

This clone was observed a single time. CDR3 residues: CAWSVPGKGSNEQFF. In DNA, the CDR3 is TGTGCCTGGAGTGTCCCAGGTAAGGGAAGCAATGAGCAGTTCTTC. This sequence joins TRBV30 and TRBJ2-1; the D is unclear. Germline lookup yields CDR1 GTSNPN and CDR2 SVGIG (reference sequence). The CDR3 extends over 15 amino acids. Deletions cut 0 bases from V and 6 bases from J, with 15 bases between.

CDR3 bases: TGTGCCAGTAGTTTCACCTCTGGCAATCAGCCCCAGCATTTT. Its protein product is CASSFTSGNQPQHF. The rearrangement joins TRBV19 to TRBJ1-5, with unresolved D. The V end was cut by 5 bases, the J end by 2 bases, with 10 bases between. Germline V gene lookup returns CDR1 LNHDA and CDR2 SQIVND (reference sequence). The CDR3 is made up of 14 amino acids.

This clone was observed a handful of times. The J gene is TRBJ1-6, the V gene TRBV19, with a tentative D call TRBD1 (5 bases). Germline loops: CDR1 LNHDA, CDR2 SQIVND (reference sequence). The V gene lost 2 bases and the J gene lost 7 bases, with 21 bases spanning the gap. This CDR3 contains 18 residues. The CDR3 region is CASSITSVGGYTNSPLHF. CDR3 bases: TGTGCCAGTAGTATAACGTCAGTGGGGGGATATACGAATTCACCCCTCCACTTT.

The rearrangement links TRBV29-1 to TRBJ2-1, with TRBD2 matching 15 bases. After removal of 6 bases from V and 7 bases from J, the junction contained 4 bases not matched to a gene. The CDR3 totals 14 residues. In germline, CDR1 is SQVTM, CDR2 ANQGSEA. CDR3 DNA sequence: TGCAGCGTGGACGGGACTAGCGGGAGGAATGAGCAGTTCTTC. Translating gives CSVDGTSGRNEQFF.

The J gene is TRBJ2-6, the V gene TRBV19, with unresolved D. CDR1 and CDR2 (germline): LNHDA, SQIVND (reference sequence). V lost 5 bases and J 0 bases, leaving 5 bases between the germline ends. The CDR3 is 14 amino acids. The CDR3 DNA sequence: TGTGCCAGTAGTCAGGACTCTGGGGCCAACGTCCTGACTTTC. It translates to CASSQDSGANVLTF. Full variable domain (missing parts from reference TRBV19 and TRBJ2-6): DGGITQSPKYLFRKEGQNVTLSCEQNLNHDAMYWYRQDPGQGLRLIYYSQIVNDFQKGDIAEGYSVSREKKESFPLTVTSAQKNPTAFYLCASSQDSGANVLTFGAGSRLTVL.

The chain is built from TRBV28 and TRBJ2-6; D gene ambiguous. Germline CDR1 reads MDHEN; CDR2 reads SYDVKM. The CDR3 is 17 amino acids. The V and J ends lost 6 bases and 0 bases respectively, with 15 bases between them. The CDR3, as DNA: TGTGCCAGCAGAACGGGCAGACGACGCTCTGGGGCCAACGTCCTGACTTTC. Its protein product is CASRTGRRRSGANVLTF.

In this sample, this clone is medium-sized (0.01 to 0.1%). The chain combines TRBV27 with TRBJ2-3, with 7 nucleotides matching TRBD1. The V segment lost 4 bases and the J segment 2 bases; nucleotides outside the gene matches: 15. CDR1 and CDR2 (germline): MNHEY, SMNVEV (reference sequence). This CDR3 is 18 amino acids long. As DNA, the CDR3 is TGTGCCAGCAGTTCCCGATTTAATTCAGGGGGTTCCACAGATACGCAGTATTTT. Protein product: CASSSRFNSGGSTDTQYF.

The chain combines TRBV9 with TRBJ1-3; 8 nucleotides agree with TRBD1. Trimming removed 4 bases from V and 0 bases from J; junction bases left unmatched: 9. Germline V gene lookup returns CDR1 SGDLS and CDR2 YYNGEE. The CDR3 totals 17 residues. The DNA of the CDR3 is TGTGCCAGCAGCCCCCGGACAGGGTATACCTCTGGAAACACCATATATTTT. Encoded protein: CASSPRTGYTSGNTIYF.

The chain carries TRBV14 and TRBJ1-3, with D unclear. Germline assignment: CDR1 SGHDN and CDR2 FVKESK. V shed 0 bases and J shed 4 bases, with 10 bases lying between them. The CDR3 has 15 amino acids. The CDR3 spells CASSQDEGRGNTIYF. Written as DNA, the CDR3 is TGTGCCAGCAGCCAAGATGAAGGGAGGGGAAACACCATATATTTT.